This T cell receptor (beta chain) was found in a study of identifying expanded T cells in peripheral blood. Concerning this clone: Its antigen is still unknown.

V dropped 5 bases and J dropped 0 bases, with 22 bases sitting between them. Germline V CDR1 and CDR2: SQVTM, ANQGSEA. The CDR3 spans 17 residues. General study points: Over around two and four weeks, about 15 and 19 clones changed, versus around 1.3 between replicates.

The repertoire was sequenced with immunoSEQ multiplex PCR; TCRdb's copy has only in-frame clones and lacks some. The sample contains 85,000 to 100,000 clones, approximately 90% of which appear only once. The sample taken for sequencing was blood. The chain combines TRBV29-1 with TRBJ1-2, with D possibly being TRBD1 (6 bases). The receptor was isolated from a person aged 18 to 75 in good health. Here the CDR3 DNA reads TGCAGCGTTACCCGCAGCCAGGGAGAGGGGGCTAACTATGGCTACACCTTC. Its translation: CSVTRSQGEGANYGYTF.